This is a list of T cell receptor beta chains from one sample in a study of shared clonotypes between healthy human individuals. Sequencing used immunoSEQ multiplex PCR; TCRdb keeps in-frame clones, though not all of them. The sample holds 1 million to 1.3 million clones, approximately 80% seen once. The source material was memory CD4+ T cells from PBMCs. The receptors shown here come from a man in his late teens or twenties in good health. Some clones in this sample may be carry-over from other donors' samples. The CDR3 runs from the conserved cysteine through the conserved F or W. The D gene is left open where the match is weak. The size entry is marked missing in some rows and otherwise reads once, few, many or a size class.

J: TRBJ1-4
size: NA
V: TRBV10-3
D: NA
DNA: TGTGCCATCAGTGCGGCGGACCGTAATGAAAAACTGTTTTTT
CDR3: CAISAADRNEKLFF

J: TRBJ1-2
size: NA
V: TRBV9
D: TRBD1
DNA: TGTGCCAGCAGCGCCCCCAGGGGGGGGTCCTATGGCTACACCTTC
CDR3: CASSAPRGGSYGYTF

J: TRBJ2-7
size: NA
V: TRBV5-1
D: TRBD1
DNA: TGCGCCAGCAAGGCCTCGGACAGGGGTTCCTACGAGCAGTACTTC
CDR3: CASKASDRGSYEQYF

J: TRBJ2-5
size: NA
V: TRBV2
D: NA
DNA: TGTGCCAGCAGTGAATATTCGGAAGAGACCCAGTACTTC
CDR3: CASSEYSEETQYF

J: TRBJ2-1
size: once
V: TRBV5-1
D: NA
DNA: TGCGCCAGCAGCTTATCACAGGGTGGAGAGCAGTTCTTC
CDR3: CASSLSQGGEQFF

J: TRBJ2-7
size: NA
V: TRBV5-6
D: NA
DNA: TGTGCCAGCAGCCGGGGGCTAGTCAGTTCGTACGAGCAGTACTTC
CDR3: CASSRGLVSSYEQYF

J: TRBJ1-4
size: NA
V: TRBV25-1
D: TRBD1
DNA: TGTGCCAGCGGACCAGACAGGGCCGTTGAAAAACTGTTTTTT
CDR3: CASGPDRAVEKLFF

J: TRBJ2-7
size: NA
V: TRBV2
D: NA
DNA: TGTGCCAGCAGTGGTCGCCGGACTTCCTACGAGCAGTACTTC
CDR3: CASSGRRTSYEQYF

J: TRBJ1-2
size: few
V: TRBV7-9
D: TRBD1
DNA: TGTGCCAGCAGCGTCGGACAGGAGTATGGCTACACCTTC
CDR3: CASSVGQEYGYTF

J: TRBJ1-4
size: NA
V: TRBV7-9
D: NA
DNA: TGTGCCAGCACCCTCGGGGAGCCTAATGAAAAACTGTTTTTT
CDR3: CASTLGEPNEKLFF

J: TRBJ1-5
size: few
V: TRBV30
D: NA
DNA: TGTGCCTGGAGGCCCCGTGGGAGCAATCAGCCCCAGCATTTT
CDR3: CAWRPRGSNQPQHF

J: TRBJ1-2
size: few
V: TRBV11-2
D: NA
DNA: TGTGCCAGCAGCCATACCGGGACGGAGTATGGCTACACCTTC
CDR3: CASSHTGTEYGYTF

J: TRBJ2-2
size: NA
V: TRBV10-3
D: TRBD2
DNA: TGTGCCATCAGTCCCCCCCCTTGGAGCGGGAGGCCCGGGGAGCTGTTTTTT
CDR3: CAISPPPWSGRPGELFF

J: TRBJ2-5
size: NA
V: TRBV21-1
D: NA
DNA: TGTGCCAGCAGCAAAGCTCCCAAGTGTGGGCCGTACCAAGAGACCCAGTACTTC
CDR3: CASSKAPKCGPYQETQYF

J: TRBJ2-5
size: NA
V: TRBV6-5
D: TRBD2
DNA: TGTGCCAGCAGTTTGGGACTAGCGGGAGGGAAAGAGACCCAGTACTTC
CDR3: CASSLGLAGGKETQYF

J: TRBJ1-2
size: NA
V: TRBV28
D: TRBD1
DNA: TGTGCCAGCAGGGGACAGTCTAACGATTATGGCTACACCTTC
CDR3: CASRGQSNDYGYTF

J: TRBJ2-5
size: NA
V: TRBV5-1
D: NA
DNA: TGCGCCAGCAGCCTAACCGGGGGAGTCCAAGAGACCCAGTACTTC
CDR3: CASSLTGGVQETQYF

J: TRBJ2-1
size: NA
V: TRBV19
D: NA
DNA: TGTGCCAGGGCTTGGGCCGAGCAGTTCTTC
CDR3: CARAWAEQFF

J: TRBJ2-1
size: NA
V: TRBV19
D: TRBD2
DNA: TGTGCCAGTAGTTCCCGGCTAGCGGAGATCTCCTACAATGAGCAGTTCTTC
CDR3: CASSSRLAEISYNEQFF

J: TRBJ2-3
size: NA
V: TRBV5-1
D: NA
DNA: TGCGCCAGCAGCTACAGGGATGGCACAGATACGCAGTATTTT
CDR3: CASSYRDGTDTQYF

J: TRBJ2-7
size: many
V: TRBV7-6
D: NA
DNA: TGTGCCAGCAGCTTACTCCATGGCGAGCAGTACTTC
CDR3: CASSLLHGEQYF

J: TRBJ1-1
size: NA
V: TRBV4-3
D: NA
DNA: TGCGCCAGCAGCCAAGTTTTTAGACTAAACACTGAAGCTTTCTTT
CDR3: CASSQVFRLNTEAFF

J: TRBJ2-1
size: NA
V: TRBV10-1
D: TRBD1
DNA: TGCGCCAGCCAGGGGGCCAATGAGCAGTTCTTC
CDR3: CASQGANEQFF

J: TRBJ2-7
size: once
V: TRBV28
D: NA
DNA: TGTGCCAGCAGCCAGGGGGGACCCTACGAGCAGTACTTC
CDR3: CASSQGGPYEQYF

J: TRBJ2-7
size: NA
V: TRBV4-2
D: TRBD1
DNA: TGTGCCAGCAGCCAACCGACAGGGGCCACCTACGAGCAGTACTTC
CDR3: CASSQPTGATYEQYF

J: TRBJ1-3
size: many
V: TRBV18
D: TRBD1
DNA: TGTGCCAGCTCACGTTACGGGACAGGGGGCAGTTCTGGAAACACCATATATTTT
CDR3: CASSRYGTGGSSGNTIYF

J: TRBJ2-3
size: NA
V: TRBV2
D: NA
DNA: TGTGCCAGCAGCACAACGTCTGGGGCAGATACGCAGTATTTT
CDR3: CASSTTSGADTQYF

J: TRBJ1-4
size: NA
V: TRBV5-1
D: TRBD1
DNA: TGCGCCAGCAGCGGACAGGGAGATTTAACTAATGAAAAACTGTTTTTT
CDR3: CASSGQGDLTNEKLFF

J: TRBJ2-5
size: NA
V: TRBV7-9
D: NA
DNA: TGTGCCAGCAGCCTCCGGGACGGTCTACAAGAGACCCAGTACTTC
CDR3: CASSLRDGLQETQYF

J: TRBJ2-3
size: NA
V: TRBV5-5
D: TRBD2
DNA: TGTGCCAGCAGCTTACTGGGACTACCGTCGGCAGATACGCAGTATTTT
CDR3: CASSLLGLPSADTQYF

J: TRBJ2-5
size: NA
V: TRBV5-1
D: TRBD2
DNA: TGCGCCAGCAGCTTGGCGGATCGAGCGGGGTTCCAAGAGACCCAGTACTTC
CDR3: CASSLADRAGFQETQYF

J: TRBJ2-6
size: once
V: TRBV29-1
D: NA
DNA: TGCAGCGTTACAGGCTCTGGGGCCGACGTCCTGACTTTC
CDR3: CSVTGSGADVLTF

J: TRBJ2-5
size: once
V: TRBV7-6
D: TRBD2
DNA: TGTGCCAGCAGCTACCCTAGCGGGAGCCAAGAGACCCAGTACTTC
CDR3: CASSYPSGSQETQYF

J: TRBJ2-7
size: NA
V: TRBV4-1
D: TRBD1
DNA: TGCGCCAGCAGCTCATTCGGGACAGGGAAAAGAAACGAGCAGTACTTC
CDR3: CASSSFGTGKRNEQYF

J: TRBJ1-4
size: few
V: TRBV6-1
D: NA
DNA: TGTGCCAGCAGGCCCTCCTGGGAAAAACTGTTTTTT
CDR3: CASRPSWEKLFF

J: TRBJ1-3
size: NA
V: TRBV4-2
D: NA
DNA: TGTGCCAGCAGCCGAGAACCGGGACACGCGAGCTCTGGAAACACCATATATTTT
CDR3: CASSREPGHASSGNTIYF

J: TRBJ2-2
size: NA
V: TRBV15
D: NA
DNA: TGTGCCACCAGCAGAGAGGGCGGAAGCACCGGGGAGCTGTTTTTT
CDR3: CATSREGGSTGELFF

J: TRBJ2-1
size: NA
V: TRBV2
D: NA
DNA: TGTGCCAGCAGTGTCCTTTGGACGTCCGACTACAATGAGCAGTTCTTC
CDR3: CASSVLWTSDYNEQFF

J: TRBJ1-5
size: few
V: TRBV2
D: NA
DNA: TGTGCCAGCAGTGCAAGCTCCCAGCCCCAGCATTTT
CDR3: CASSASSQPQHF

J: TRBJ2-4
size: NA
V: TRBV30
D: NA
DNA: TGTGCCTGGAGTGTACTTGACACCGAAAACATTCAGTACTTC
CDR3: CAWSVLDTENIQYF

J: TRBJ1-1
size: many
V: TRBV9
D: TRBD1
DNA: TGTGCCAGCAGCGTATATGACAGGGGGCACACTGAAGCTTTCTTT
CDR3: CASSVYDRGHTEAFF

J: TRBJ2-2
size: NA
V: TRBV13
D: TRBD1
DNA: TGTGCCAGCAGCTTCGGGGACAGGGAAACCGGGGAGCTGTTTTTT
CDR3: CASSFGDRETGELFF

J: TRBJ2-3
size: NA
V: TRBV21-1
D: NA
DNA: TGTGCCAGCAGCAAAAGGCCCTCCTGGGATACGCAGTATTTT
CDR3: CASSKRPSWDTQYF

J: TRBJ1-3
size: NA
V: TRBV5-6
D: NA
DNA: TGTGCCAGCAGCTTGATTGGGGGAACTGGAAACACCATATATTTT
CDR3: CASSLIGGTGNTIYF

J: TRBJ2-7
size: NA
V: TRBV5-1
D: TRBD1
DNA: TGCGCCAGCAGCTTGGGGACAGGGCGCTCCTACGAGCAGTACTTC
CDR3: CASSLGTGRSYEQYF

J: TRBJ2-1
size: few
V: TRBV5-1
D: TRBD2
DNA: TGCGCCAGCAGCGTGACGGGGGGGAGTCACAATGAGCAGTTCTTC
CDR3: CASSVTGGSHNEQFF

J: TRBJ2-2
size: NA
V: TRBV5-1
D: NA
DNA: TGCGCCAGCAGCTTGGCCCCAGCGGACACCGGGGAGCTGTTTTTT
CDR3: CASSLAPADTGELFF

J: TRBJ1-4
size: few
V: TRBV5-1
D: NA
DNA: TGCGCCAGCAGCCCGTGGACAGCAACTAATGAAAAACTGTTTTTT
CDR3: CASSPWTATNEKLFF

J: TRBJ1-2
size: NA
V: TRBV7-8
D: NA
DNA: TGTGCCAGCAGCTTAGCTTTAGGGTACTATGGCTACACCTTC
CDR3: CASSLALGYYGYTF

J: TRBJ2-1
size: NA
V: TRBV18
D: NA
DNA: TGTGCCAGCTCACCGAACCGCCTGAATGAGCAGTTCTTC
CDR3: CASSPNRLNEQFF

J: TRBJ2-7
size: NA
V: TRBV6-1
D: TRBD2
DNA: TGTGCCAGCAGTGAAGGGCTAGCGGGATACTACGAGCAGTACTTC
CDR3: CASSEGLAGYYEQYF

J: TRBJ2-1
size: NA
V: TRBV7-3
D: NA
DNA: TGTGCCAGCAGCGGTGGTGGGTCAGTGAATGAGCAGTTCTTC
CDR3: CASSGGGSVNEQFF

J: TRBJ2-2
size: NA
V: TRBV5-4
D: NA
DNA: TGTGCCAGCAGCCCTAAGGGAAAGAACACCGGGGAGCTGTTTTTT
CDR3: CASSPKGKNTGELFF

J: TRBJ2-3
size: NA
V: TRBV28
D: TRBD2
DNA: TGTGCCAGCAGTCCTCGGACTAGGCGAAGTGATACGCAGTATTTT
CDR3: CASSPRTRRSDTQYF

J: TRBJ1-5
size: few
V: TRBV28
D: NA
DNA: TGTGCCGCCCAGGAGGAAAAACAGCCCCAGCATTTT
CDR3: CAAQEEKQPQHF

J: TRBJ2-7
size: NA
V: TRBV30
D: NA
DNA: TGTGCCTGGGCCCGCGGTGGAGGCTACGAGCAGTACTTC
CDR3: CAWARGGGYEQYF

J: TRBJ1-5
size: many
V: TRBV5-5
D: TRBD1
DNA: TGTGCCAGCAGCTTGATTGGGACAGGTTGGGGCAATCAGCCCCAGCATTTT
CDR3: CASSLIGTGWGNQPQHF

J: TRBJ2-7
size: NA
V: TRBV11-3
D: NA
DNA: TGTGCCAGCAGCTTAGGCGGGGCGAGCTCCTACGAGCAGTACTTC
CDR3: CASSLGGASSYEQYF

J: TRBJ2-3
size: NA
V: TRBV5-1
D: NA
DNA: TGCGCCAGCAGCCCCCACGGCGGGACCACAGATACGCAGTATTTT
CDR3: CASSPHGGTTDTQYF